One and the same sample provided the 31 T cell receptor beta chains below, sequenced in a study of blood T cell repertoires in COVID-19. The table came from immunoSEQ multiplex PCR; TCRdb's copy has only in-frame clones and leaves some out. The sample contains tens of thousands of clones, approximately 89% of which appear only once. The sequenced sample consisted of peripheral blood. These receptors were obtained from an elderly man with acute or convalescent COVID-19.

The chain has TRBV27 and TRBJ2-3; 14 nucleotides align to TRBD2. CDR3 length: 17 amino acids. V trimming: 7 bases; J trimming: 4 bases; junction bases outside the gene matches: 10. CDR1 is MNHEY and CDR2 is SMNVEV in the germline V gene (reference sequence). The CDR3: CASTPPGLAGVADTQYF. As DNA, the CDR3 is TGTGCCAGCACCCCTCCGGGACTAGCGGGGGTGGCAGATACGCAGTATTTT.

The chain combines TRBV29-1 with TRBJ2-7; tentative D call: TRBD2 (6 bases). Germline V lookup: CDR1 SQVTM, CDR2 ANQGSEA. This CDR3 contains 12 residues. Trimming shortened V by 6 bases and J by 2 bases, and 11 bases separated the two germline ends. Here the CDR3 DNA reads TGCAGCGTGCGGGACGGAGCCTACGAGCAGTACTTC. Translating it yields CSVRDGAYEQYF.

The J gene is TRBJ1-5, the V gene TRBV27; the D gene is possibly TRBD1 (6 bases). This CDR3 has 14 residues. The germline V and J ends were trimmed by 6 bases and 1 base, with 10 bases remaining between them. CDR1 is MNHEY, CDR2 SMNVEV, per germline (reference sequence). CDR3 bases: TGTGCCAGCAGGAAACAGGGAAGCAATCAGCCCCAGCATTTT. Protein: CASRKQGSNQPQHF.

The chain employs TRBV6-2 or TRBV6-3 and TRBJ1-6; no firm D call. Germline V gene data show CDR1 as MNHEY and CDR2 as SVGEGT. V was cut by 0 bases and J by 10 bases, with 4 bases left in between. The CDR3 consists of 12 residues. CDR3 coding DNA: TGTGCCAGCAGTTACTCGAGATCACCCCTCCACTTT. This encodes CASSYSRSPLHF.

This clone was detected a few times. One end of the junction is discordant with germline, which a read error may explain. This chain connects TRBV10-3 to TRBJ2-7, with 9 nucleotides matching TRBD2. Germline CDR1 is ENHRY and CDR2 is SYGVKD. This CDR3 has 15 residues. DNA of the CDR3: TGTGCCATCAGTGAGTTTAGTAAGGACAGTAGCGGGAGAGCCTTC. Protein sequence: CAISEFSKDSSGRAF.

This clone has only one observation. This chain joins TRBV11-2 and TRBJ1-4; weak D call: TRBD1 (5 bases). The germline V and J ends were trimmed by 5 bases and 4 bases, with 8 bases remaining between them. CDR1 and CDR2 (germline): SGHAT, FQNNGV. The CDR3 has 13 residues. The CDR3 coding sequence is TGTGCCAGCAGCCGACAGAGTAATGAAAAACTGTTTTTT. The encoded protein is CASSRQSNEKLFF.

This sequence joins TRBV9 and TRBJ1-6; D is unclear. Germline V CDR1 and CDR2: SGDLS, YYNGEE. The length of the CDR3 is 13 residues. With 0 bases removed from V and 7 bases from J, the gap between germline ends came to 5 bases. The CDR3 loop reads CASSVAENSPLHF. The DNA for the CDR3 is TGTGCCAGCAGCGTAGCCGAGAATTCACCCCTCCACTTT.

Written as DNA, the CDR3 is TGTGCCATCAGTCCCGGAGCAGGGGGCTCTGGAAACACCATATATTTT. Residues: CAISPGAGGSGNTIYF. The chain couples TRBV10-3 to TRBJ1-3; TRBD1 matches 7 bases. CDR3 size: 16 residues. Germline V gene sequence: CDR1 ENHRY, CDR2 SYGVKD. Unmatched junction bases numbered 7, after V lost 5 bases and J lost 0 bases.

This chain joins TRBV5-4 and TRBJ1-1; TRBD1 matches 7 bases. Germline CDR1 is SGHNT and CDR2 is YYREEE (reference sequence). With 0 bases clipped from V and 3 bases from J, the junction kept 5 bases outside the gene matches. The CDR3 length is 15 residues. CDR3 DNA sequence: TGTGCCAGCAGCTTGGGTACAGGGGACTACACTGAAGCTTTCTTT. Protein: CASSLGTGDYTEAFF.

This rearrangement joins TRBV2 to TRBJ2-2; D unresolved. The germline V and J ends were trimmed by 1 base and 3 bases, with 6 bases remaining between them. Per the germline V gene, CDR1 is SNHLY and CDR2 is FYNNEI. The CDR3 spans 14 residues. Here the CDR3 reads CASSEDNYTGELFF. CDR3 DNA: TGTGCCAGCAGTGAAGATAACTACACCGGGGAGCTGTTTTTT.

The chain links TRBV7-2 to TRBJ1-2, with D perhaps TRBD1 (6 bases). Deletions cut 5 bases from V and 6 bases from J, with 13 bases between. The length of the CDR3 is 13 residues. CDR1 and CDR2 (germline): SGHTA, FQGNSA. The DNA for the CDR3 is TGTGCCAGCAGCCCGGGCCCAGGGGATGGCTACACCTTC. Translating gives CASSPGPGDGYTF.

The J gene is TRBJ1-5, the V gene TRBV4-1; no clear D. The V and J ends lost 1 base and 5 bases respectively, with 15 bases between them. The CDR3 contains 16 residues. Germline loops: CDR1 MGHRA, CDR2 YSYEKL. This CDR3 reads CASSQVSEEVDQPQHF. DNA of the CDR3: TGCGCCAGCAGCCAAGTCTCGGAGGAGGTGGATCAGCCCCAGCATTTT.

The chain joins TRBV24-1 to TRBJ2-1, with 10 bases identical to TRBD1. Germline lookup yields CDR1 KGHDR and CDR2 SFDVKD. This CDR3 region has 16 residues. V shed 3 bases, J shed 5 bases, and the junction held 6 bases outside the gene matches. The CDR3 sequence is CATSDAGTGEHNEQFF. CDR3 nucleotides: TGTGCCACCAGTGATGCTGGGACAGGGGAACACAATGAGCAGTTCTTC.

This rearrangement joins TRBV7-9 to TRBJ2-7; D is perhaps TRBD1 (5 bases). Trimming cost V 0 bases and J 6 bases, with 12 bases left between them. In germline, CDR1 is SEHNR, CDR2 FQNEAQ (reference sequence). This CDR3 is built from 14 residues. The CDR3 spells CASSLAGKGSEQYF. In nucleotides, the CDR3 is TGTGCCAGCAGCTTAGCAGGGAAGGGGTCCGAGCAGTACTTC.

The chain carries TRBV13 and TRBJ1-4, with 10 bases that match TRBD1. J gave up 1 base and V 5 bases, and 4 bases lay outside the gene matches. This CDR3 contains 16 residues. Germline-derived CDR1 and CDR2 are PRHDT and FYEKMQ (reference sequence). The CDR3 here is CASSRDRGLTNEKLFF. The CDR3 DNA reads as TGTGCCAGCAGCCGGGACAGGGGATTAACTAATGAAAAACTGTTTTTT.

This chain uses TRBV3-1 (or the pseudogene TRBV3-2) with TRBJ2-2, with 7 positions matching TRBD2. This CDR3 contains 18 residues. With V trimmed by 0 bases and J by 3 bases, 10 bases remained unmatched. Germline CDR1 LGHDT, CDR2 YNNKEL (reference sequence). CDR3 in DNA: TGTGCCAGCAGCCAAGATTTGGGGCTAGCGGAGTACACCGGGGAGCTGTTTTTT. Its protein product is CASSQDLGLAEYTGELFF.

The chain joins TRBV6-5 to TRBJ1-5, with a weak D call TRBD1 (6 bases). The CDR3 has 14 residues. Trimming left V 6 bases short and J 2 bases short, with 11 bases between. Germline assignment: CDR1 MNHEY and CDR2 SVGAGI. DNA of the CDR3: TGTGCCAGCAGCGACGGGGGGCGCAATCAGCCCCAGCATTTT. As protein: CASSDGGRNQPQHF.

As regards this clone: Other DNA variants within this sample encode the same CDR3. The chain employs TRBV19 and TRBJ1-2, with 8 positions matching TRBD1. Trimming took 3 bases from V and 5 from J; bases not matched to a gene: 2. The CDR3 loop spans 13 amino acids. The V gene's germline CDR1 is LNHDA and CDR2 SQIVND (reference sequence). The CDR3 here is CASSIGQGYGYTF. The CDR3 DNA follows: TGTGCCAGTAGTATTGGACAGGGATATGGCTACACCTTC.

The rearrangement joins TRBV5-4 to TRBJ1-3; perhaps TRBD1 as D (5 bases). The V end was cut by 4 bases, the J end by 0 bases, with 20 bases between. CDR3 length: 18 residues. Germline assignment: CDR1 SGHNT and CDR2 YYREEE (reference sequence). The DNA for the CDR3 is TGTGCCAGCAGCCTGGACGGTTTCAGGGCGGACTCTGGAAACACCATATATTTT. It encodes CASSLDGFRADSGNTIYF.

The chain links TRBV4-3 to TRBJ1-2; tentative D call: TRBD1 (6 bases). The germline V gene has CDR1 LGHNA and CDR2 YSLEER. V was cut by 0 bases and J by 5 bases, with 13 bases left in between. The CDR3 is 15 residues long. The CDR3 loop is CASSQDDGTLYGYTF. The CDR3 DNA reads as TGCGCCAGCAGCCAAGATGACGGGACACTATATGGCTACACCTTC.

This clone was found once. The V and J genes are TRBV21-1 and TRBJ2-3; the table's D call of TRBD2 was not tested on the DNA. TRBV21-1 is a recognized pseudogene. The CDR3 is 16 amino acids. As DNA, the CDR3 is TGTGCCAGCAGCAGCCTGACTAGCGGGGGGACAGATACGCAGTATTTT. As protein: CASSSLTSGGTDTQYF.

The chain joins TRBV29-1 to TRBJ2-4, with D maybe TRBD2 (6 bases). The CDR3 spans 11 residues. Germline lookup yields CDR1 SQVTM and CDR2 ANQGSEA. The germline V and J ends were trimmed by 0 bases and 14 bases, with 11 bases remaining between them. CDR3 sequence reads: CSVEEGTGEYF. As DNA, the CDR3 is TGCAGCGTTGAAGAAGGAACGGGAGAGTACTTC.

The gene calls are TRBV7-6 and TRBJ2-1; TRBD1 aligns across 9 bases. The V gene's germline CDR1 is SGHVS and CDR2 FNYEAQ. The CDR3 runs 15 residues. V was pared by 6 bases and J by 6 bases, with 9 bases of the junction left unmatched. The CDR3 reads CASSSPRDRVNEQFF. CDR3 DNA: TGTGCCAGCAGTTCACCCCGGGACAGGGTCAATGAGCAGTTCTTC.

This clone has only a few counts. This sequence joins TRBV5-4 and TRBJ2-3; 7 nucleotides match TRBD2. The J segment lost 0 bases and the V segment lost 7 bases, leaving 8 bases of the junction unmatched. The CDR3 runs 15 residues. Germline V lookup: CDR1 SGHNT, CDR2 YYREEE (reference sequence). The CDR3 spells CASGGGPLSTDTQYF. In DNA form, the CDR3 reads TGTGCCAGCGGGGGGGGACCGCTTAGCACAGATACGCAGTATTTT.

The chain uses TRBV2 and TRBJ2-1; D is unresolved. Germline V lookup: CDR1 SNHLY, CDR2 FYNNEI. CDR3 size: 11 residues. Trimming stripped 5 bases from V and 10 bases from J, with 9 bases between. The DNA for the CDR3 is TGTGCCAGCAGTCCTAGGAACGAGCAGTTCTTC. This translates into CASSPRNEQFF.

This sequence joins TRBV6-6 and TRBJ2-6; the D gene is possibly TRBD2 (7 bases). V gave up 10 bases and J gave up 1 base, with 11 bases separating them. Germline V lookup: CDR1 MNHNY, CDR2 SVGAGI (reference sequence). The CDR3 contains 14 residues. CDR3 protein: CATRGGSGANVLTF. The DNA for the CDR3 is TGTGCCACTAGGGGGGGGTCTGGGGCCAACGTCCTGACTTTC.

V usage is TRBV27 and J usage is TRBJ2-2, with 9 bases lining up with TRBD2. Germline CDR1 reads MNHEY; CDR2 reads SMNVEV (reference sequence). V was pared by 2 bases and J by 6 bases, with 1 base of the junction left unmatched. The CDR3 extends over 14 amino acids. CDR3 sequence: CASSLGTSPGELFF. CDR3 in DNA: TGTGCCAGCAGTTTAGGGACTAGCCCCGGGGAGCTGTTTTTT.

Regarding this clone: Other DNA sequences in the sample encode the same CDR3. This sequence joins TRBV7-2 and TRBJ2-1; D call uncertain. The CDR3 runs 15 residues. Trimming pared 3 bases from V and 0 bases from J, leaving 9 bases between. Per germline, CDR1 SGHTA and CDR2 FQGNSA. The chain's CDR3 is CASSLAGSSYNEQFF. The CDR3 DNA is TGTGCCAGCAGCTTGGCTGGCAGCTCCTACAATGAGCAGTTCTTC.

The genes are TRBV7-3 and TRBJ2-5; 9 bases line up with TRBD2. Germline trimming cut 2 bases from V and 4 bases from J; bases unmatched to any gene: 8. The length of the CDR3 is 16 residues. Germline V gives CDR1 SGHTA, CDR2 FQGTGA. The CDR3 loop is CASSLQVAGAGETQYF. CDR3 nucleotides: TGTGCCAGCAGCTTACAGGTAGCGGGAGCCGGAGAGACCCAGTACTTC.

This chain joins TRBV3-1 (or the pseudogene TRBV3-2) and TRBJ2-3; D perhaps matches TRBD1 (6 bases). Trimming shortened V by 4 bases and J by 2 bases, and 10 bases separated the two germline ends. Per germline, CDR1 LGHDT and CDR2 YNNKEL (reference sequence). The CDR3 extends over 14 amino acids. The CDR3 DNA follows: TGTGCCAGCAGCCCCCGGACAGCCACAGATACGCAGTATTTT. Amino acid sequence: CASSPRTATDTQYF.

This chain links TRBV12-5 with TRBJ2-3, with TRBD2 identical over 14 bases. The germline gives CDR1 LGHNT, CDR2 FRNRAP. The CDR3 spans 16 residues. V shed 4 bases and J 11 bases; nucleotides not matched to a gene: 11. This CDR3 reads CASGSPGLAGAKVQYF. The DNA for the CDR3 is TGTGCTAGTGGTTCCCCGGGACTAGCGGGGGCAAAGGTGCAGTATTTT.